Reported below is one TCR beta chain. Its cognate antigen has yet to be identified. Within one base of it there is no much larger clone, and no base qualities were kept. The data stem from a study of CD8 T cells in Susac syndrome (dated by TCRdb to 2018 to 2020). Regarding the study in general: Repertoire sequencing was used to test whether CD8+ T cell activation and differentiation in Susac syndrome was antigen driven. The paper as a whole reports these results and caveats: The number of individuals in the TCR sequencing and HLA analysis was recognized as being relatively small.

Deletion took 5 bases off V and 5 bases off J, with a span of 15 bases between the germline ends. Measured from the cysteine to the phenylalanine, the CDR3 is 14 residues long. Just CDR3 DNA is preserved here, 42 bases in frame from base 1. Based on the germline V gene, the CDR1 and CDR2 sequences are SNHLY and FYNNEI. RNA was extracted using the RNeasy kit, and about 0.45 to 1 microgram was reverse transcribed with random hexamers. TCR beta CDR3 regions were amplified with the immunoSEQ multiplex PCR assay covering 54 Vbeta and 13 Jbeta segments. PCR amplification bias was corrected using a synthetic template baseline for primer optimization and computational correction. Regarding the original processing steps: Reads were annotated to V, D and J genes according to IMGT and were analyzed with immunoSEQ Analyzer, with only productive sequences retained. To calculate clonality, Shannon entropy was normalized by log2 of the number of productive unique sequences and then subtracted from one. Public and private clones were assessed among the 100 most prevalent clones of each patient and control. Susac-specific clones were defined as absent from healthy and MS cohorts, over a thousand published viral clones and other ImmuneACCESS disease sequences. TCRdb reprocessed the public reads (quality trimming at Q25 with fastp, clone calling with MiXCR) and kept in-frame beta chains. Every entry covers one CDR3 protein and lists the most common genes and DNA from its rows. TCRdb's processing, not the authors', yielded these V and J calls. The sample table records about 120,000 distinct CDR3 sequences; approximately 94% of these occur just once. The ten largest clones take up over 0.1% of the sample.

High-throughput TCR beta sequencing profiled peripheral blood CD8+ and CD4+ T cells from healthy donors, Susac syndrome patients and multiple sclerosis patients. The multiple sclerosis controls were treatment-naive patients who had stable or active relapsing-remitting disease and met the revised McDonald criteria. Bulk CD8+ and CD4+ T cells were purified by magnetic negative isolation, whereas CD8+ TEMRA cells were enriched by FACS. Blood was drawn into EDTA tubes, processed within 24 hours, and PBMCs were isolated by density gradient centrifugation. PBMCs destined for TCR sequencing were cryopreserved in liquid nitrogen and later thawed in a 37 °C water bath. Purity of sorted or isolated CD4+, CD8+ and CD8+ TEMRA cells was at least 90%.

Sequenced input: CD4+ T cells from PBMCs. The rearranged chain carries TRBV2 and TRBJ2-5; the D call is possibly TRBD1 or TRBD2, each sharing 5 bases. The receptor was derived from a human donor with multiple sclerosis. The DNA sequence is as follows: TGTGCCAGCAGTTACACCGGGGCGGGCGAGACCCAGTACTTC. Its protein product is CASSYTGAGETQYF.